In this sample, the clone carrying this TCR beta chain turned up a few times. A single-stranded UMI oligo with SP2 sequence was ligated to cDNA 3' ends. An equimolar mix of RC1.1 and RC1.2 primed the beta chain across TRBC1 and TRBC2. Each CDR3 protein is one row after TCRdb ran MiXCR on the UMI-ligation and nested PCR reads. Of more than 55,000 distinct CDR3 sequences listed, 9% to 15% are singletons. This sample is drawn from a study of quantifying T cell responses using KT2 cells. Study-level information: Reverse transcription used primers in the TCR alpha and beta constant regions.

CDR3 length: 13 amino acids. Germline loops: CDR1 MRHNA, CDR2 SNTAGT. The V gene lost 7 bases and the J gene lost 1 base, with 10 bases spanning the gap. The sample is PBMC spiked with counted cells of clone KT2. The rearrangement joins TRBV6-4 to TRBJ1-1; D remains unclear. The sample was PBMCs spiked with cells of the T cell clone KT2. This TCR derives from a human donor. CDR3 sequence reads: CASTELQNTEAFF. CDR3 nucleotide sequence: TGTGCCAGCACTGAACTTCAGAACACTGAAGCTTTCTTT.